Below, one T cell receptor (beta chain) is given with its context. Its antigen is unknown. Expressed TCRB transcripts were sequenced after all isolated RNA was converted to cDNA. Only in-frame clones appear in the TCRdb table, and some are missing; sequencing was by immunoSEQ multiplex PCR. The sample includes some 900,000 clones, about a sixth seen only once; the top ten take around 0.02%. This sample is part of a study of beta chain features in type 1 diabetes. Study-wide findings and caveats: In cDNA sequencing, cells with high TCR expression could be over-represented.

The length of the CDR3 is 12 residues. V was trimmed by 10 bases and J by 5 bases, leaving 14 bases between them. Germline CDR1 reads MNHNY; CDR2 reads SVGAGI (reference sequence). This sequence originates from a woman under 30 in good health. The V gene is TRBV6-6, the J gene TRBJ2-5; D uncertain. The sequenced sample consisted of naive CD4+ T cells from blood. The CDR3 is CATSGSYETQYF. CDR3 in DNA: TGTGCCACGTCAGGATCCTATGAGACCCAGTACTTC.